What follows are 22 T cell receptor beta chains derived from one specimen sequenced in a study of blood T cell repertoires in COVID-19. Generated by immunoSEQ multiplex PCR, the TCRdb table keeps only in-frame clones and is missing some. The table records about 160,000 clones, roughly 86% of them present only once. Sequenced sample: peripheral blood. All receptors derive from a woman in her sixties or seventies who had recovered from COVID-19.

This sequence joins TRBV19 and TRBJ1-2; possibly TRBD1 for D (6 bases). Germline-derived CDR1 and CDR2 are LNHDA and SQIVND (reference sequence). The CDR3 spans 16 residues. Trimming stripped 5 bases from V and 1 base from J, with 17 bases between. In nucleotides, the CDR3 is TGTGCCAGTAGTCCCGTCAGACAGGATCTTAACTATGGCTACACCTTC. It specifies CASSPVRQDLNYGYTF.

The chain is built from TRBV27 and TRBJ1-6, with D hard to call. CDR3 length equals 12 residues. Trimming removed 6 bases at V and 4 bases at J, with 4 bases between. Germline-derived CDR1 and CDR2 are MNHEY and SMNVEV (reference sequence). The DNA of the CDR3 is TGTGCCAGCAGGGAGTATAATTCACCCCTCCACTTT. Translating it yields CASREYNSPLHF.

This clone was recorded once. The J gene is TRBJ2-5, the V gene TRBV9, with D unclear. Looked up from germline, CDR1 is SGDLS and CDR2 is YYNGEE. Trimming took 0 bases from V and 0 from J, leaving 9 bases between them. CDR3 size: 15 residues. The CDR3 DNA reads TGTGCCAGCAGCGTAGGAAGCGTAAACCAAGAGACCCAGTACTTC. Its protein product is CASSVGSVNQETQYF.

This sequence joins TRBV5-1 and TRBJ2-3; 12 bases line up with TRBD2. V was pared by 4 bases and J by 3 bases, with 6 bases of the junction left unmatched. CDR1 and CDR2 from the germline V gene are SGHRS and YFSETQ. The CDR3 totals 16 residues. CDR3 coding DNA: TGCGCCAGCAGCCTATCCGGACTAGCGGGGACAGATACGCAGTATTTT. Its translation: CASSLSGLAGTDTQYF.

The DNA for the CDR3 is TGTGCCAGCAGTCCGGCCGGGGTATCTAATGAAAAACTGTTTTTT. Translated: CASSPAGVSNEKLFF. V gene TRBV28 combines with J gene TRBJ1-4; D not certain. Trimming took 5 bases from V and 3 from J, leaving 13 bases between them. Germline V gene lookup returns CDR1 MDHEN and CDR2 SYDVKM. The CDR3 has 15 residues. Looking up the rest from reference TRBV28 and TRBJ1-4 gives the full variable domain: DVKVTQSSRYLVKRTGEKVFLECVQDMDHENMFWYRQDPGLGLRLIYFSYDVKMKEKGDIPEGYSVSREKKERFSLILESASTNQTSMYLCASSPAGVSNEKLFFGSGTQLSVL.

V is TRBV10-3 and J is TRBJ2-7, with D perhaps matching TRBD1 (6 bases). V lost 11 bases and J lost 6, with 17 bases in between. This CDR3 is built from 12 residues. Germline-derived CDR1 and CDR2 are ENHRY and SYGVKD. The CDR3 DNA is TGTGCCTCGACGACAGGCTCTGCCGAGCAGTACTTC. Translated, it gives CASTTGSAEQYF.

The V call is TRBV5-1, the J call TRBJ1-1, with 8 bases aligning to TRBD1. The length of the CDR3 is 16 residues. V was pared by 4 bases and J by 3 bases, with 11 bases of the junction left unmatched. CDR1 is SGHRS and CDR2 is YFSETQ in the germline V gene. CDR3 region: CASSERPGGADTEAFF. The CDR3 DNA reads TGCGCCAGCAGCGAGAGACCAGGGGGCGCGGACACTGAAGCTTTCTTT.

This chain links TRBV3-1 (or the pseudogene TRBV3-2) with TRBJ2-3, with D possibly matching TRBD1 (7 bases). The V end lost 4 bases, the J end lost 8 bases, and 16 bases lay between the germline ends. CDR1 and CDR2 (germline): LGHDT, YNNKEL (reference sequence). This CDR3 has 14 residues. The CDR3 region is CASSPSRGASTQYF. DNA for the CDR3: TGTGCCAGCAGCCCCTCCAGGGGGGCGAGTACGCAGTATTTT.

The chain carries TRBV7-3 and TRBJ2-7, with D possibly TRBD2 on 5 matching bases. The CDR3 has 16 amino acids. CDR1 and CDR2 (germline): SGHTA, FQGTGA. Trimming cost V 1 base and J 5 bases, with 18 bases left between them. Here the CDR3 reads CASSLSHSTSIHEQYF. The CDR3 DNA follows: TGTGCCAGCAGCTTAAGCCATTCCACTAGTATCCACGAGCAGTACTTC.

This clone appeared a single time. The V gene is TRBV28, the J gene TRBJ1-2; the D gene is possibly TRBD1 (5 bases). The CDR3 sequence is 12 residues long. Trimming shortened V by 7 bases and J by 7 bases, and 13 bases separated the two germline ends. Germline V gives CDR1 MDHEN, CDR2 SYDVKM. The CDR3 DNA follows: TGTGCCAGCACTGGCAGGGTAATTGGCTACACCTTC. The encoded protein is CASTGRVIGYTF.

This clone has only one observation. The genes are TRBV6-5 and TRBJ1-2; 9 bases line up with TRBD1. The germline gives CDR1 MNHEY, CDR2 SVGAGI. Trimming removed 7 bases from V and 6 bases from J; junction bases left unmatched: 9. This CDR3 is 14 amino acids long. CDR3 DNA sequence: TGTGCCAGCAACAAGGACAGGGGACGAGATGGCTACACCTTC. Encoded protein: CASNKDRGRDGYTF.

This clone occurred once. The rearrangement joins TRBV28 to TRBJ2-7, with 7 bases aligning to TRBD2. The CDR3 totals 12 residues. V lost 8 bases and J lost 4; bases outside the gene matches: 5. Germline CDR1 MDHEN, CDR2 SYDVKM. CDR3 DNA sequence: TGTGCCAGCCTGGGGGGGACTTACGAGCAGTACTTC. This sequence encodes CASLGGTYEQYF.

CDR3 in DNA: TGCGCCAGCTCCTACTCCGGGACAGGGGACGAGCAGTACTTC. Translating it yields CASSYSGTGDEQYF. The V and J genes are TRBV5-1 and TRBJ2-7, with 10 bases lining up with TRBD1. Trimming took 7 bases from V and 5 from J; bases not matched to a gene: 9. This CDR3 spans 14 amino acids. The V gene's germline CDR1 is SGHRS and CDR2 YFSETQ.

The rearrangement links TRBV5-1 to TRBJ2-7; 7 bases line up with TRBD1. Germline V gene data show CDR1 as SGHRS and CDR2 as YFSETQ. With 2 bases clipped from V and 2 bases from J, the junction kept 4 bases outside the gene matches. The CDR3 spans 14 residues. The chain's CDR3 is CASSLQGMTYEQYF. The CDR3 nucleotides are TGCGCCAGCAGCTTACAGGGGATGACCTACGAGCAGTACTTC. Supplemented by reference TRBV5-1 and TRBJ2-7, the full variable domain reads KAGVTQTPRYLIKTRGQQVTLSCSPISGHRSVSWYQQTPGQGLQFLFEYFSETQRNKGNFPGRFSGRQFSNSRSEMNVSTLELGDSALYLCASSLQGMTYEQYFGPGTRLTVT.

V usage is TRBV12-3 or TRBV12-4 and J usage is TRBJ2-3; D is perhaps TRBD1 (6 bases). V lost 4 bases and J lost 9, with 14 bases in between. This CDR3 region has 13 residues. The CDR3 loop is CASSSQGRDTQYF. The CDR3 nucleotides read TGTGCCAGCAGTTCACAGGGAAGGGACACGCAGTATTTT.

The V and J genes are TRBV4-3 and TRBJ1-4; TRBD1 matches at 9 bases. CDR3 size: 16 residues. V dropped 4 bases and J dropped 7; count of bases not matched to a gene: 10. Germline V CDR1 and CDR2: LGHNA, YSLEER. CDR3: CASSRGTGIGIEKLFF. The CDR3 DNA is TGCGCCAGCAGCCGGGGGACAGGGATTGGTATTGAAAAACTGTTTTTT.

This clone was observed a few times. The rearrangement links TRBV11-2 to TRBJ1-6; tentative D call: TRBD1 (5 bases). There are 17 residues in the CDR3. Trimming took off 5 bases at V and 10 bases at J, with 24 bases between the two ends. Germline values: CDR1 SGHAT, CDR2 FQNNGV. CDR3 sequence reads: CASSEYLLTAKGSPLHF. DNA for the CDR3: TGTGCCAGCAGCGAATATCTATTGACAGCCAAAGGGTCACCCCTCCACTTT.

This chain uses TRBV27 with TRBJ2-1, with TRBD2 matching over 13 bases. V was pared by 8 bases and J by 0 bases, with 13 bases of the junction left unmatched. Germline values: CDR1 MNHEY, CDR2 SMNVEV (reference sequence). The CDR3 consists of 19 residues. The CDR3 DNA follows: TGTGCCAGCCGTCCGCGACTAGCGGGGGGACCCAGCTCCTACAATGAGCAGTTCTTC. Protein: CASRPRLAGGPSSYNEQFF.

The V and J genes are TRBV3-1 (or the pseudogene TRBV3-2) and TRBJ2-5, with 9 bases identical to TRBD2. J was trimmed by 1 base and V by 0 bases; bases with no gene match: 9. Germline lookup yields CDR1 LGHDT and CDR2 YNNKEL (reference sequence). The length of the CDR3 is 18 residues. The CDR3 DNA reads as TGTGCCAGCAGCCAAGAAATATTTTCACTAGCGGGCCAAGAGACCCAGTACTTC. This encodes CASSQEIFSLAGQETQYF.

The V and J genes are TRBV6-5 and TRBJ2-3; 9 positions match TRBD1. The trim removed 4 bases at V and 4 bases at J, leaving 6 bases unmatched. CDR1 is MNHEY, CDR2 SVGAGI, per germline. The CDR3 runs 15 residues. This CDR3 is CASSLGTGIADTQYF. The CDR3 DNA reads TGTGCCAGCAGTTTGGGGACAGGGATTGCAGATACGCAGTATTTT.

This clone was seen a few times. In DNA form, the CDR3 reads TGTGCCAGCAGCCAATACAGGGGAGGATCACCCCTCCACTTT. Its protein is CASSQYRGGSPLHF. The V call is TRBV3-1 (or the pseudogene TRBV3-2), the J call TRBJ1-6; 7 bases agree with TRBD1. This CDR3 is 14 amino acids long. Germline trimming cut 2 bases from V and 10 bases from J; bases unmatched to any gene: 5. Germline values: CDR1 LGHDT, CDR2 YNNKEL (reference sequence).

This clone was observed a single time. This CDR3 reads CASRLQGMNEQFF. The CDR3 region has the DNA TGTGCCAGCAGGCTACAGGGGATGAATGAGCAGTTCTTC. The V call is TRBV14, the J call TRBJ2-1; 7 bases match TRBD1. The CDR3 consists of 13 residues. V lost 6 bases, J lost 7 bases, and 6 bases stayed unmatched. Germline-derived CDR1 and CDR2 are SGHDN and FVKESK.